These T cell receptor beta chains were read from a single sample in a study of blood T cell repertoires in COVID-19. Sequencing was performed with immunoSEQ multiplex PCR; in TCRdb, only in-frame clones are kept and a portion is missing. Among more than 250,000 clones listed, about 92% were seen once. The sequencing sample was made of PBMCs or T cells enriched from blood (not recorded which). The receptor source for this set is a young woman who had recovered from COVID-19. The CDR3 runs from the conserved cysteine through the conserved F or W. D genes are given only for firm matches. Size is stated for part of the rows, as once, few or many counts, or as a class when the clone is expanded.

J: TRBJ1-6
size: .
V: TRBV4-1
D: .
CDR3: CASSLEGQANSPLHF
DNA: TGCGCCAGCAGCCTTGAGGGACAAGCTAATTCACCCCTCCACTTT

J: TRBJ1-1
size: .
V: TRBV30
D: TRBD1
CDR3: CAGGAGGLGTEAFF
DNA: TGTGCCGGGGGGGCAGGGGGCTTAGGAACTGAAGCTTTCTTT

J: TRBJ1-2
size: .
V: TRBV7-2
D: .
CDR3: CASNLAEGGYGYTF
DNA: TGTGCCAGCAACTTGGCTGAGGGCGGCTATGGCTACACCTTC

J: TRBJ1-6
size: .
V: TRBV19
D: .
CDR3: CASKVGSNNSPLHF
DNA: TGTGCCAGTAAGGTCGGGTCTAATAATTCACCCCTCCACTTT

J: TRBJ1-1
size: .
V: TRBV6-1
D: .
CDR3: CASSEGALNTEAFF
DNA: TGTGCCAGCAGTGAAGGGGCCCTGAACACTGAAGCTTTCTTT

J: TRBJ2-5
size: .
V: TRBV5-1
D: .
CDR3: CASSSGGVGYF
DNA: TGCGCCAGCAGCTCCGGGGGAGTGGGGTACTTC

J: TRBJ1-1
size: .
V: TRBV4-3
D: .
CDR3: CASSQTTFGANTEAFF
DNA: TGCGCCAGCAGCCAAACCACCTTCGGAGCAAACACTGAAGCTTTCTTT

J: TRBJ2-3
size: .
V: TRBV11-2
D: TRBD2
CDR3: CASSLASGGRTDTQYF
DNA: TGTGCCAGCAGCTTAGCTAGCGGGGGCCGCACAGATACGCAGTATTTT

J: TRBJ2-7
size: .
V: TRBV10-3
D: TRBD1
CDR3: CAIMGQGSYEQYF
DNA: TGTGCCATCATGGGACAGGGGTCCTACGAGCAGTACTTC

J: TRBJ2-7
size: .
V: TRBV6-2/TRBV6-3
D: .
CDR3: CASSYSTSWEQYF
DNA: TGTGCCAGCAGTTACTCTACTAGTTGGGAGCAGTACTTC

J: TRBJ2-1
size: .
V: TRBV15
D: .
CDR3: CATSRDPGLVGNEQFF
DNA: TGTGCCACCAGCAGAGATCCGGGACTGGTGGGTAATGAGCAGTTCTTC

J: TRBJ1-1
size: .
V: TRBV11-2
D: TRBD1
CDR3: CASRNLRDRNTEAFF
DNA: TGTGCCAGCAGAAACCTTAGGGACAGAAACACTGAAGCTTTCTTT

J: TRBJ1-4
size: .
V: TRBV15
D: .
CDR3: CATSNWQGEEKLFF
DNA: TGTGCCACCAGCAATTGGCAGGGTGAAGAAAAACTGTTTTTT

J: TRBJ2-1
size: .
V: TRBV3-1/TRBV3-2
D: .
CDR3: CASSREGGTYNEQFF
DNA: TGTGCCAGCAGCCGAGAGGGGGGGACCTACAATGAGCAGTTCTTC

J: TRBJ1-1
size: .
V: TRBV4-3
D: .
CDR3: CASSQETGVLAFF
DNA: TGCGCCAGCAGCCAAGAGACGGGGGTTTTGGCTTTCTTT

J: TRBJ1-5
size: .
V: TRBV6-5
D: .
CDR3: CASSQRGNQPQHF
DNA: TGTGCCAGCAGTCAGAGGGGGAATCAGCCCCAGCATTTT

J: TRBJ2-1
size: .
V: TRBV9
D: TRBD2
CDR3: CASSSGTSLYNEQFF
DNA: TGTGCCAGCAGCTCCGGGACTAGCTTATACAATGAGCAGTTCTTC

J: TRBJ2-7
size: .
V: TRBV28
D: .
CDR3: CAGGTYSYEQYF
DNA: TGTGCTGGGGGCACATACTCCTACGAGCAGTACTTC

J: TRBJ1-5
size: .
V: TRBV4-2
D: .
CDR3: CASTSRAGLEPQHF
DNA: TGTGCCAGCACATCGAGGGCAGGTCTGGAGCCCCAGCATTTT

J: TRBJ2-1
size: .
V: TRBV9
D: .
CDR3: CASSVDGRSYNEQFF
DNA: TGTGCCAGCAGCGTAGACGGGAGATCCTACAATGAGCAGTTCTTC

J: TRBJ2-6
size: .
V: TRBV4-3
D: .
CDR3: CASSQDLEYSSGANVLTF
DNA: TGCGCCAGCAGCCAAGATTTAGAGTATTCCTCTGGGGCCAACGTCCTGACTTTC

J: TRBJ2-6
size: .
V: TRBV18
D: .
CDR3: CASSVQGSGANVLTF
DNA: TGTGCCAGCTCAGTACAGGGTTCTGGGGCCAACGTCCTGACTTTC

J: TRBJ2-1
size: .
V: TRBV28
D: TRBD2
CDR3: CASSPGTSGYNEQFF
DNA: TGTGCCAGCAGTCCAGGGACTAGCGGCTACAATGAGCAGTTCTTC

J: TRBJ1-1
size: .
V: TRBV11-2
D: .
CDR3: CASSLVTGGTEAFF
DNA: TGTGCCAGCAGCTTAGTAACGGGGGGCACTGAAGCTTTCTTT

J: TRBJ1-3
size: once
V: TRBV28
D: .
CDR3: CASSSPETTSGNTIYF
DNA: TGTGCCAGCAGTTCACCCGAGACAACCTCTGGAAACACCATATATTTT

J: TRBJ2-7
size: .
V: TRBV27
D: TRBD2
CDR3: CASSLVSGSYEQYF
DNA: TGTGCCAGCAGTTTAGTCAGCGGGAGTTACGAGCAGTACTTC

J: TRBJ2-7
size: .
V: TRBV28
D: .
CDR3: CASSAPTTRSHSYEQYF
DNA: TGTGCCAGCAGTGCCCCGACCACTAGAAGCCACTCCTACGAGCAGTACTTC

J: TRBJ2-1
size: .
V: TRBV30
D: .
CDR3: CAWTSTGAGEQFF
DNA: TGTGCCTGGACCAGTACCGGGGCGGGGGAGCAGTTCTTC

J: TRBJ2-7
size: .
V: TRBV7-2
D: .
CDR3: CASSFQASSSYEQYF
DNA: TGTGCCAGCAGTTTCCAAGCTTCGAGCTCCTACGAGCAGTACTTC

J: TRBJ1-5
size: .
V: TRBV27
D: TRBD1
CDR3: CASSLQGFSNQPQHF
DNA: TGTGCCAGCAGTCTACAGGGGTTCTCGAATCAGCCCCAGCATTTT

J: TRBJ1-5
size: .
V: TRBV7-2
D: .
CDR3: CASSSGGLRSNQPQHF
DNA: TGTGCCAGCAGCTCGGGAGGACTCAGATCCAATCAGCCCCAGCATTTT

J: TRBJ1-1
size: .
V: TRBV19
D: TRBD1
CDR3: CASRTGTGHEAFF
DNA: TGTGCCAGTAGAACTGGGACAGGTCATGAAGCTTTCTTT

J: TRBJ2-1
size: .
V: TRBV11-3
D: .
CDR3: CASSFDDYLAYNEQFF
DNA: TGTGCCAGCAGCTTTGATGACTACCTCGCCTACAATGAGCAGTTCTTC

J: TRBJ1-4
size: .
V: TRBV27
D: .
CDR3: CASRQLTNEKLFF
DNA: TGTGCCAGCAGACAGTTAACTAATGAAAAACTGTTTTTT

J: TRBJ1-3
size: .
V: TRBV28
D: .
CDR3: CASTTGASGNTIYF
DNA: TGTGCCAGCACAACAGGTGCGTCTGGAAACACCATATATTTT

J: TRBJ2-2
size: .
V: TRBV3-1/TRBV3-2
D: TRBD2
CDR3: CASSQFRTRRNTGELFF
DNA: TGTGCCAGCAGCCAATTTCGGACTAGGAGAAACACCGGGGAGCTGTTTTTT

J: TRBJ2-5
size: once
V: TRBV28
D: TRBD1
CDR3: CASSFGQVRETQYF
DNA: TGTGCCAGCAGTTTCGGACAGGTCCGAGAGACCCAGTACTTC

J: TRBJ2-1
size: .
V: TRBV19
D: TRBD1
CDR3: CASSIVGGEQFF
DNA: TGTGCCAGTAGTATAGTAGGGGGCGAGCAGTTCTTC

J: TRBJ1-4
size: .
V: TRBV18
D: .
CDR3: CASSKGGTGEKLFF
DNA: TGTGCCAGCTCTAAAGGGGGTACAGGTGAAAAACTGTTTTTT

J: TRBJ1-2
size: .
V: TRBV6-5
D: .
CDR3: CASTEDSYYGYTF
DNA: TGTGCCAGCACCGAGGACAGCTACTATGGCTACACCTTC